The 19 T cell receptor beta chains below come from one sample, sequenced in a study of Graves' ophthalmopathy and Graves' hyperthyroidism. Amplifying from RNA transcripts, the study obtained TCR beta CDR3 regions. Second-round multiplex PCR followed a first-round RT-PCR using HTBI primers. From the multiplex PCR reads, TCRdb called clonotypes with MiXCR, one entry per CDR3 protein. The data contain 300,000 to 400,000 distinct CDR3 sequences, under 20% of them seen just once; the ten biggest clones take up 9% to 15%. The sequencing sample was made of peripheral blood. The receptors here all came from an adult man with Graves' ophthalmopathy.

This clonotype showed up many times. The chain has TRBV6-1 and TRBJ1-2; the match to TRBD1 covers 7 bases. CDR1 is MNHNS, CDR2 SASEGT, per germline. There are 15 residues in the CDR3. Germline trimming cut 7 bases from V and 4 bases from J; bases unmatched to any gene: 12. Here the CDR3 DNA reads TGTGCCAGCATGTCCGGGGGCTCAGGGGGCTATGGCTACACCTTC. This sequence encodes CASMSGGSGGYGYTF.

This clonotype was recorded at least ten times. The chain combines TRBV11-2 with TRBJ2-2; 14 bases align to TRBD2. Germline V gives CDR1 SGHAT, CDR2 FQNNGV. The V and J ends lost 8 bases and 5 bases, in that order; junction bases with no gene match: 13. CDR3 length equals 18 residues. CDR3 sequence: CASARLAGGTVGTGELFF. CDR3 coding DNA: TGTGCCAGCGCCCGACTAGCGGGGGGGACAGTGGGTACCGGGGAGCTGTTTTTT.

This clonotype has a count of ten or more. The CDR3 sequence is CASSYDFLGSYEQYF. Here the CDR3 DNA reads TGTGCCAGCAGTTACGATTTCCTGGGCTCCTACGAGCAGTACTTC. The chain joins TRBV6-2 or TRBV6-3 to TRBJ2-7; D is undetermined. Germline CDR1 reads MNHEY; CDR2 reads SVGEGT. V lost 2 bases and J 0 bases, leaving 11 bases between the germline ends. This CDR3 is 15 amino acids long.

This clonotype was picked up many times. This sequence joins TRBV19 and TRBJ2-7; 9 bases are a match to TRBD1. Trimming at V came to 6 bases and at J to 3 bases, leaving 12 bases not matched to a gene. Germline V lookup: CDR1 LNHDA, CDR2 SQIVND (reference sequence). This CDR3 contains 16 residues. CDR3 protein: CASSPKPGTGNYEQYF. Written as DNA, the CDR3 is TGTGCCAGTAGCCCAAAACCCGGGACAGGGAACTACGAGCAGTACTTC. The full variable domain, with the rest looked up from reference TRBV19 and TRBJ2-7, is DGGITQSPKYLFRKEGQNVTLSCEQNLNHDAMYWYRQDPGQGLRLIYYSQIVNDFQKGDIAEGYSVSREKKESFPLTVTSAQKNPTAFYLCASSPKPGTGNYEQYFGPGTRLTVT.

Ten or more counts support this clonotype. The V and J genes are TRBV4-1 and TRBJ1-5, with a possible D match to TRBD1 (6 bases). In germline, CDR1 is MGHRA, CDR2 YSYEKL. This CDR3 is built from 17 residues. V gave up 0 bases and J gave up 6 bases, with 18 bases separating them. The CDR3 nucleotides are TGCGCCAGCAGCCAAGATGACAGGCTACGGATCGGTCAGCCCCAGCATTTT. Encoded protein: CASSQDDRLRIGQPQHF.

This clonotype was observed at least ten times. The gene calls are TRBV30 and TRBJ1-6; no definite D call. Trimming took off 4 bases at V and 3 bases at J, with 10 bases between the two ends. This CDR3 comprises 14 residues. Germline CDR1 and CDR2: GTSNPN and SVGIG (reference sequence). The CDR3 is CAWKPGNYNSPLHF. For the CDR3, the DNA is TGTGCCTGGAAGCCGGGGAACTATAATTCACCCCTCCACTTT.

This clonotype was seen ten or more times. A read error may account for a junction end that differs from germline. The chain uses TRBV30 and TRBJ1-1; a weak D match, TRBD1 (6 bases). This CDR3 comprises 13 residues. CDR1 GTSNPN and CDR2 SVGIG come from the germline V gene (reference sequence). In DNA form, the CDR3 reads TGTGCGTGGAGTTCCTGGACAGCAACTGAAGCTTTCTTT. Its protein is CAWSSWTATEAFF.

The table lists this clonotype with many counts. V and J are TRBV11-2 and TRBJ1-5; 9 bases match TRBD1. Germline CDR1 reads SGHAT; CDR2 reads FQNNGV. The CDR3 runs to 15 residues. J gave up 3 bases and V 6 bases, and 6 bases lay outside the gene matches. The CDR3 region has the DNA TGTGCCAGCAGTCAAACAGGGGGCCTCAATCAGCCCCAGCATTTT. Residues: CASSQTGGLNQPQHF.

This clonotype occurred many times. This rearrangement joins TRBV2 to TRBJ1-1; no clear D. Germline V gene sequence: CDR1 SNHLY, CDR2 FYNNEI. Trimming left V 3 bases short and J 1 base short, with 12 bases between. The CDR3 is 15 residues long. CDR3 DNA: TGTGCCAGCAGTGATTCGGGCAGGAGGAACACTGAAGCTTTCTTT. Residues: CASSDSGRRNTEAFF. Combining the CDR3 with reference TRBV2 and TRBJ1-1 gives the whole variable domain EPEVTQTPSHQVTQMGQEVILRCVPISNHLYFYWYRQILGQKVEFLVSFYNNEISEKSEIFDDQFSVERPDGSNFTLKIRSTKLEDSAMYFCASSDSGRRNTEAFFGQGTRLTVV.

The table lists this clonotype with many counts. The gene calls are TRBV30 and TRBJ1-5; D is ambiguous. Germline V gene sequence: CDR1 GTSNPN, CDR2 SVGIG (reference sequence). The CDR3 loop spans 12 amino acids. The germline V and J ends were trimmed by 1 base and 9 bases, with 10 bases remaining between them. This chain's CDR3 is CAWSANKAPQHF. The CDR3 bases are TGTGCCTGGAGTGCGAACAAGGCGCCCCAGCATTTT.

The sample holds many counts of this clonotype. This rearrangement joins TRBV11-2 to TRBJ1-5; D gene ambiguous. The CDR3 sequence is 17 residues long. The germline V gene encodes CDR1 SGHAT and CDR2 FQNNGV. Trimming removed 0 bases from V and 1 base from J, with 13 bases in between. CDR3: CASSLDPISWSNQPQHF. As DNA, the CDR3 is TGTGCCAGCAGCTTAGACCCGATTTCGTGGAGCAATCAGCCCCAGCATTTT.

This clonotype was counted at least ten times. This rearrangement joins TRBV7-8 to TRBJ2-5; D possibly corresponds to TRBD1 (5 bases). V lost 2 bases and J lost 2, with 12 bases in between. The CDR3 contains 15 residues. The germline CDR1 and CDR2 sequences are SGHVS and FQNEAQ. CDR3 in DNA: TGTGCCAGCAGCTTACAGGGTCAACCTCAAGAGACCCAGTACTTC. It is translated as CASSLQGQPQETQYF.

There are many counts of this clonotype. The gene calls are TRBV6-2 or TRBV6-3 and TRBJ1-5; D gene unclear. The CDR3 runs to 14 residues. Germline assignment: CDR1 MNHEY and CDR2 SVGEGT. V was shortened by 6 bases and J by 0 bases, with 9 bases between the two germline ends. The CDR3 DNA reads as TGTGCCAGCAGCCCCCCTGTTAGCAATCAGCCCCAGCATTTT. Encoded protein: CASSPPVSNQPQHF.

The table lists this clonotype with many counts. This chain links TRBV5-6 with TRBJ2-2; tentatively, D is TRBD1 (5 bases). This CDR3 is 16 amino acids long. V lost 4 bases to trimming and J lost 6 bases, with 19 bases between them. The germline CDR1 and CDR2 sequences are SGHDT and YYEEEE. The CDR3 protein is CASSIPLKQVAGELFF. The CDR3 nucleotides are TGTGCCAGCAGCATACCATTAAAACAGGTGGCCGGGGAGCTGTTTTTT.

This clonotype was seen ten or more times. This rearrangement joins TRBV15 to TRBJ2-5, with D perhaps being TRBD1 or TRBD2 (5 bases each). The CDR3 has 17 amino acids. Germline V gives CDR1 LNHNV, CDR2 YYDKDF (reference sequence). The ends were cut back, 0 bases at V and 2 bases at J, with 16 bases in the middle. The CDR3 protein is CATSRDYFGTNQETQYF. The CDR3 DNA reads as TGTGCCACCAGCAGAGATTATTTTGGGACCAATCAAGAGACCCAGTACTTC.

There are many counts of this clonotype. This chain links TRBV20-1 with TRBJ2-5; possible D gene TRBD2, 5 bases. The V end lost 3 bases, the J end lost 2 bases, and 19 bases lay between the germline ends. The CDR3 sequence is 16 residues long. Germline lookup yields CDR1 DFQATT and CDR2 SNEGSKA (reference sequence). In DNA, the CDR3 is TGCAGTGCTAGTCTCGGCGGGTTTTCTCTTCAAGAGACCCAGTACTTC. As protein: CSASLGGFSLQETQYF.

This rearrangement joins TRBV6-1 to TRBJ2-5, with TRBD1 identical over 8 bases. V was pared by 6 bases and J by 0 bases, with 6 bases of the junction left unmatched. CDR1 MNHNS and CDR2 SASEGT come from the germline V gene. The CDR3 totals 15 residues. The CDR3 DNA reads TGTGCCAGCAGCCAGCAGGGGGCCCACCAAGAGACCCAGTACTTC. Residues: CASSQQGAHQETQYF.

This chain links TRBV7-8 with TRBJ1-1; maybe TRBD1 (5 bases). Germline values: CDR1 SGHVS, CDR2 FQNEAQ. Trimming shortened V by 0 bases and J by 11 bases, and 10 bases separated the two germline ends. The CDR3 has 12 residues. CDR3 residues: CASSLAQGGAFF. The CDR3 nucleotides read TGTGCCAGCAGCTTAGCGCAGGGAGGGGCTTTCTTT. The full variable domain, its missing parts supplied by reference TRBV7-8 and TRBJ1-1, is GAGVSQSPRYKVAKRGQDVALRCDPISGHVSLFWYQQALGQGPEFLTYFQNEAQLDKSGLPSDRFFAERPEGSVSTLKIQRTQQEDSAVYLCASSLAQGGAFFGQGTRLTVV.

This clonotype has a count of ten or more. This chain joins TRBV7-8 and TRBJ2-2; no clear D gene. Trimming removed 5 bases from V and 1 base from J, with 17 bases in between. Germline CDR1 and CDR2: SGHVS and FQNEAQ. This CDR3 has 17 amino acids. The CDR3 coding sequence is TGTGCCAGCAGCCGACGTCGAGCGACCCAGAACACCGGGGAGCTGTTTTTT. This encodes CASSRRRATQNTGELFF.